The present T cell receptor beta chain was sequenced within a study of T-cell reconstitution after alpha-beta-depleted transplantation in children (TCRdb year 2016). The study in broad terms: T-cell immune reconstitution after TCRalphabeta/CD19-depleted allogeneic hematopoietic cell transplantation in children was quantitatively tracked in the study by means of TCR repertoire profiling.

The meaning of the sample's treatment or condition label: allogeneic hematopoietic cell transplantation with graft depleted of TCRalphabeta T cells and CD19 B cells. The children who served as transplant recipients had been given grafts of TCRalphabeta/CD19-depleted allogeneic hematopoietic cells. Study-level results and caveats: In some patients, high TCRbeta diversity at day 60 was attributed to recipient T cells and intrathymic progenitors that had survived conditioning. About two months after transplant, the apparently early recovery of alphabetaT-cell counts reportedly depended on just several hundred clones that had expanded rapidly and came from non-depleted graft cells. Hyperexpanded clone frequencies declined over subsequent months; after one year, T-cell counts and TCRbeta diversity were mostly attributed to newly produced T cells.

The library was produced with PCR. These reads were obtained on an Illumina HiSeq 2500. To normalize quantification of the TCRbeta repertoire, the TCR libraries were built with molecular barcoding that relied on unique molecular identifiers. TCRdb itself trimmed the public reads at Q25 with fastp, ran MiXCR and retained productive beta chains. Entries that share a CDR3 protein sequence are merged under the most common genes and DNA. The sample includes about 610,000 distinct CDR3 sequences, with 27% observed a single time. The ten most abundant clones make up around a third of the sample. The CDR3 contains 16 residues, cysteine and phenylalanine counted. Only the CDR3 region is kept as DNA, spanning 48 bases read in frame from base 1. The germline V gene encodes CDR1 SGHRS and CDR2 YFSETQ. Trimming at the junction amounts to 2 bases on V and 0 bases on J, and the germline ends lie 12 bases apart. This clonotype was seen only a few times. Its antigen remains unidentified. Base qualities are not provided; no much larger clone lies one nucleotide away.

The sequence links TRBV5-1 to TRBJ2-1; the D segment is perhaps TRBD1 or TRBD2, each sharing 6 matched bases. The specimen comprised PBMCs, sampled before TCRalphabeta/CD19-depleted stem cell transplant. This receptor was obtained from a boy under three years old with Wiskott-Aldrich syndrome, due to receive a stem cell transplant. The CDR3 region reads CASSFSKGGSYNEQFF. Read as DNA, the sequence is TGCGCCAGCAGCTTTTCGAAGGGGGGCTCCTACAATGAGCAGTTCTTC.